A single sample gave rise to the 23 T cell receptor beta chains below, sequenced in a study of blood T cell repertoires in COVID-19. TCRdb's copy holds only in-frame clones and misses some; the assay was immunoSEQ multiplex PCR. The sample comprises about 80,000 clones, around 80% of which are singletons, and over 5.5% rests with the top ten. Sequencing was carried out using peripheral blood. These receptors all come from a man between 60 and 70 years old with active or convalescent COVID-19.

The chain links TRBV19 to TRBJ2-6, with TRBD1 matching over 7 bases. J lost 0 bases, V lost 3 bases, and 8 bases had no gene match. CDR1 is LNHDA, CDR2 SQIVND, per germline (reference sequence). The CDR3 sequence is 18 residues long. The CDR3 reads CASSISGTVGSGANVLTF. Written as DNA, the CDR3 is TGTGCCAGTAGTATTAGTGGGACAGTTGGCTCTGGGGCCAACGTCCTGACTTTC.

This chain joins TRBV11-3 and TRBJ2-2; 8 bases agree with TRBD2. Trimming removed 6 bases from V and 6 bases from J; junction bases left unmatched: 15. Per the germline V gene, CDR1 is SGHNT and CDR2 is YENEEA. This CDR3 is built from 17 residues. Here the CDR3 DNA reads TGTGCCAGCAGTCCCGGGACTAGTGGCGTCCGGGCCGGGGAGCTGTTTTTT. Its translation is CASSPGTSGVRAGELFF.

The V gene is TRBV9, the J gene TRBJ1-6; D call uncertain. Germline values: CDR1 SGDLS, CDR2 YYNGEE. The ends were cut back, 0 bases at V and 9 bases at J, with 7 bases in the middle. This CDR3 region has 13 residues. Here the CDR3 DNA reads TGTGCCAGCAGCGTAGGAGGCCGTTCACCCCTCCACTTT. It is translated as CASSVGGRSPLHF.

This chain connects TRBV19 to TRBJ2-3; D may be TRBD2 (7 bases). The CDR3 is made up of 17 amino acids. Per the germline V gene, CDR1 is LNHDA and CDR2 is SQIVND (reference sequence). V was pared by 11 bases and J by 0 bases, with 24 bases between. The CDR3: CAVSSPLAGASTDTQYF. DNA for the CDR3: TGTGCCGTATCATCCCCCCTCGCGGGGGCTAGCACAGATACGCAGTATTTT.

The chain has TRBV7-9 and TRBJ1-6; 10 bases map to TRBD1. Per the germline V gene, CDR1 is SEHNR and CDR2 is FQNEAQ (reference sequence). Losses at the gene ends were 5 bases for V and 7 bases for J; bases not matched to a gene: 5. CDR3 length: 15 amino acids. CDR3 nucleotides: TGTGCCAGCAGCCCTCGGACAGGGGGAAATTCACCCCTCCACTTT. This sequence encodes CASSPRTGGNSPLHF.

This clone turned up a few times. The chain employs TRBV10-3 and TRBJ2-2, with a possible D match to TRBD1 (6 bases). Trimming stripped 0 bases from V and 5 bases from J, with 19 bases between. The CDR3 spans 18 residues. CDR1 and CDR2 from the germline V gene are ENHRY and SYGVKD. The CDR3 region has the DNA TGTGCCATCAGTGAGTCCGGGACATTTTTGAGGGGAACCGGGGAGCTGTTTTTT. This gives the protein CAISESGTFLRGTGELFF.

The chain carries TRBV18 and TRBJ2-3; D is uncertain. The CDR3 covers 14 residues. Trimming cost V 3 bases and J 3 bases, with 10 bases left between them. CDR1 and CDR2 (germline): KGHSH, LQKENI. The CDR3 DNA is TGTGCCAGCTCACCGGGCACACCGACAGATACGCAGTATTTT. This codes for CASSPGTPTDTQYF.

V usage is TRBV24-1 and J usage is TRBJ2-7, with TRBD2 matching over 8 bases. The CDR3 has 15 amino acids. Germline V gene lookup returns CDR1 KGHDR and CDR2 SFDVKD. V lost 3 bases to trimming and J lost 5 bases; unmatched junction nucleotides: 8. CDR3 amino acids: CATSDPRGGKDEQYF. The CDR3 DNA follows: TGTGCCACCAGTGATCCCCGGGGGGGTAAGGACGAGCAGTACTTC.

The CDR3 is CASSEEPGLNQPQHF. CDR3 coding DNA: TGTGCCAGCAGCGAAGAACCCGGACTCAATCAGCCCCAGCATTTT. The rearrangement joins TRBV11-2 to TRBJ1-5; D is unclear. Germline CDR1 is SGHAT and CDR2 is FQNNGV. The germline V and J ends were trimmed by 5 bases and 3 bases, with 14 bases remaining between them. CDR3 length: 15 residues.

The gene calls are TRBV5-8 and TRBJ1-2; 7 bases agree with TRBD1. CDR1 and CDR2 from the germline V gene are SGHTS and YDEGEE. The CDR3 runs 15 residues. V lost 3 bases and J lost 3; bases outside the gene matches: 8. CDR3 DNA sequence: TGTGCCAGCAGCTCGTACGACAGGGCCGACTATGGCTACACCTTC. Amino acid sequence: CASSSYDRADYGYTF.

This rearrangement joins TRBV19 to TRBJ1-2; TRBD1 aligns across 8 bases. The CDR3 has 17 residues. Germline trimming cut 6 bases from V and 8 bases from J; bases unmatched to any gene: 20. The germline V gene has CDR1 LNHDA and CDR2 SQIVND (reference sequence). CDR3 loop: CASSLQGAGGILGGYTF. The CDR3 DNA reads TGTGCCAGTAGCCTTCAAGGGGCAGGGGGCATTCTAGGCGGCTACACCTTC.

This chain links TRBV4-2 with TRBJ2-1; 11 positions match TRBD2. The V and J ends lost 4 bases and 5 bases, in that order; junction bases with no gene match: 13. There are 18 residues in the CDR3. Germline loops: CDR1 LGHNA, CDR2 YNFKEQ. The CDR3 coding sequence is TGTGCCAGCAGCCGAAGATTGTTTAGCGGGGGGGCCCACAATGAGCAGTTCTTC. Protein sequence: CASSRRLFSGGAHNEQFF.

The CDR3 sequence: CASSLAGSNYGYTF. The CDR3 nucleotides read TGTGCCAGCAGCTTGGCGGGGAGTAACTATGGCTACACCTTC. The rearrangement uses TRBV5-6 and TRBJ1-2; D not resolved. The CDR3 runs 14 residues. Germline-derived CDR1 and CDR2 are SGHDT and YYEEEE. With 0 bases removed from V and 1 base from J, the gap between germline ends came to 7 bases.

The chain recombines TRBV19 with TRBJ1-1; 7 bases map to TRBD1. The V gene end was trimmed by 6 bases and the J gene end by 5 bases; junction bases not matched to a gene: 9. The germline CDR1 and CDR2 sequences are LNHDA and SQIVND (reference sequence). This CDR3 comprises 14 residues. CDR3 loop: CASSGQAGNTEAFF. The CDR3 DNA is TGTGCCAGTAGCGGACAGGCGGGAAATACTGAAGCTTTCTTT.

The CDR3 is CASSVARGQGYTF. For the CDR3, the DNA is TGTGCCAGCAGCGTAGCCAGGGGGCAAGGCTACACCTTC. J is TRBJ1-2 and V is TRBV9; TRBD1 matches 8 bases. The CDR3 covers 13 residues. In germline, CDR1 is SGDLS, CDR2 YYNGEE. V was pared by 0 bases and J by 8 bases, with 3 bases of the junction left unmatched.

This clone was picked up one time. This chain connects TRBV5-4 to TRBJ2-3; weak D call: TRBD2 (5 bases). Germline lookup yields CDR1 SGHNT and CDR2 YYREEE (reference sequence). With 2 bases removed from V and 1 base from J, the gap between germline ends came to 8 bases. The CDR3 is made up of 14 amino acids. The CDR3 DNA sequence: TGTGCCAGCAGCTTCGCCGGGGGCACAGATACGCAGTATTTT. Its protein product is CASSFAGGTDTQYF.

This chain uses TRBV20-1 with TRBJ2-1; the D gene is possibly TRBD1 (5 bases). This CDR3 has 11 amino acids. Looked up from germline, CDR1 is DFQATT and CDR2 is SNEGSKA (reference sequence). The germline V and J ends were trimmed by 5 bases and 6 bases, with 8 bases remaining between them. In DNA form, the CDR3 reads TGCAGTGCTGCTAGGGGCAATGAGCAGTTCTTC. It is translated as CSAARGNEQFF.

This chain uses TRBV7-2 with TRBJ1-1; 7 nucleotides line up with TRBD1. With V trimmed by 5 bases and J by 4 bases, 10 bases remained unmatched. Germline values: CDR1 SGHTA, CDR2 FQGNSA. CDR3 size: 15 residues. This chain's CDR3 is CASSRRGSLGTEAFF. Written as DNA, the CDR3 is TGTGCCAGCAGCCGCAGGGGGTCCTTAGGCACTGAAGCTTTCTTT.

J is TRBJ2-3 and V is TRBV6-7, with TRBD1 matching over 9 bases. TRBV6-7 is reported as an ORF; its role is uncertain. V lost 6 bases to trimming and J lost 7 bases; unmatched junction nucleotides: 14. The CDR3 is 16 amino acids. The DNA of the CDR3 is TGTGCCAGCAGCCTTCCGACAGGGGGGGATCTTTATACGCAGTATTTT. It encodes CASSLPTGGDLYTQYF.

The V and J genes are TRBV4-1 and TRBJ1-2, with TRBD1 matching over 11 bases. The CDR3 has 15 amino acids. Germline V lookup: CDR1 MGHRA, CDR2 YSYEKL. V dropped 1 base and J dropped 7; count of bases not matched to a gene: 5. CDR3 nucleotide sequence: TGCGCCAGCAGCCAAGTTAGGACAGGGGGCTTTGGCTACACCTTC. Protein: CASSQVRTGGFGYTF.

This chain joins TRBV11-2 and TRBJ2-2; TRBD1 might be the D (5 bases). The CDR3 length is 16 residues. Germline CDR1 is SGHAT and CDR2 is FQNNGV. Trimming pared 6 bases from V and 6 bases from J, leaving 20 bases between. The CDR3 reads CASRTQGVGFAGELFF. The CDR3 nucleotides read TGTGCCAGCAGAACCCAGGGTGTAGGGTTTGCCGGGGAGCTGTTTTTT.

This sequence joins TRBV19 and TRBJ2-3; TRBD1 agrees at 8 bases. CDR1 LNHDA and CDR2 SQIVND come from the germline V gene (reference sequence). V was pared by 2 bases and J by 4 bases, with 5 bases of the junction left unmatched. The CDR3 spans 15 residues. The CDR3: CASSILQGAADTQYF. For the CDR3, the DNA is TGTGCCAGTAGTATACTGCAGGGGGCGGCAGATACGCAGTATTTT.

This sequence joins TRBV5-6 and TRBJ1-1, with 10 nucleotides matching TRBD1. Germline CDR1 and CDR2: SGHDT and YYEEEE. The CDR3 is 13 amino acids. J was trimmed by 11 bases and V by 1 base; bases with no gene match: 5. In DNA form, the CDR3 reads TGTGCCAGCAGCTTGATGGACAGGGGGGTGGCTTTCTTT. Translated: CASSLMDRGVAFF.